This is a list of T cell receptor beta chains from one sample in a study of T cells after yellow fever vaccination. TCRdb analysed the 5' RACE reads with MiXCR anew, one entry per CDR3 protein. The repertoire consists of 100,000 to 150,000 distinct CDR3 sequences, with about 7.4% occurring once and the leading ten covering nearly 2.5%. The source material was CD4+ T cells sorted from PBMCs, sampled approximately 11 days after the first yellow fever vaccination. These receptors were collected from a man younger than 30 who received the YFV17D yellow fever vaccine. CDR3s include the opening cysteine and the closing phenylalanine or tryptophan. The D gene is left open where the match is weak. Clone size is shown for a subset of rows, as once, few, many or a class of expanded clone.

>TRBV5-1|TRBD2|TRBJ2-7|few
CASSPFGLDVDEQYF
TGCGCCAGCAGCCCTTTCGGACTAGATGTAGACGAGCAGTACTTC
>TRBV12-3/TRBV12-4|TRBD1|TRBJ1-4|many
CASSRTGFSKKLFF
TGTGCCAGCAGCCGGACAGGGTTTAGTAAAAAACTGTTTTTT
>TRBV18|NA|TRBJ1-1|many
CASSPPGSPEAFF
TGTGCCAGCTCACCACCGGGTTCCCCTGAAGCTTTCTTT
>TRBV5-1|NA|TRBJ2-1|many
CASSLLQGLYNEQFF
TGCGCCAGCAGCTTATTGCAGGGCCTATACAATGAGCAGTTCTTC
>TRBV10-3|NA|TRBJ1-2|once
CAIGPGPLYGYTF
TGTGCCATCGGCCCGGGGCCGCTCTATGGCTACACCTTC
>TRBV5-1|NA|TRBJ2-1|many
CASSLQVTYNEQFF
TGCGCCAGCAGCTTGCAGGTCACCTACAATGAGCAGTTCTTC
>TRBV18|NA|TRBJ2-4|many
CASSPPSVYGAKNIQYF
TGTGCCAGCTCACCACCTTCCGTGTACGGAGCCAAAAACATTCAGTACTTC
>TRBV15|NA|TRBJ2-7|many
CATSRELTFSYEQYF
TGTGCCACCAGCAGAGAGTTGACTTTTTCCTACGAGCAGTACTTC
>TRBV7-2|NA|TRBJ2-7|few
CASSPYREVHEQYF
TGTGCCAGCAGCCCGTACAGGGAAGTCCACGAGCAGTACTTC
>TRBV10-2|NA|TRBJ1-1|many
CASSSTTQNTEAFF
TGCGCCAGCAGTTCCACGACCCAGAACACTGAAGCTTTCTTT
>TRBV18|NA|TRBJ2-3|many
CASSPIPGTDTQYF
TGTGCCAGCTCACCTATCCCGGGCACAGATACGCAGTATTTT
>TRBV5-1|NA|TRBJ1-1|many
CASSLGGKGVAAFF
TGCGCCAGCAGCTTGGGGGGTAAAGGGGTTGCGGCTTTCTTT
>TRBV18|TRBD2|TRBJ2-1|many
CASSPPRLAGEDEQFF
TGTGCCAGCTCACCACCTAGACTAGCGGGGGAAGATGAGCAGTTCTTC
>TRBV10-3|NA|TRBJ2-5|many
CAISESTGVRTQYF
TGTGCCATCAGTGAGTCGACGGGAGTAAGGACCCAGTACTTC
>TRBV4-2|TRBD2|TRBJ2-2|many
CASSRTSTGELFF
TGTGCCAGCAGCCGGACTAGCACCGGGGAGCTGTTTTTT
>TRBV7-2|NA|TRBJ1-2|many
CASSRQPGTDNYGYTF
TGTGCCAGCAGCCGACAACCCGGGACGGATAACTATGGCTACACCTTC
>TRBV20-1|NA|TRBJ2-3|many
CSARAPGRRGLTDTQYF
TGCAGTGCTAGAGCTCCCGGGCGGCGGGGGCTCACAGATACGCAGTATTTT
>TRBV20-1|NA|TRBJ2-7|many
CSARNDETLQYF
TGCAGTGCCAGGAATGACGAAACCTTGCAGTACTTC
>TRBV7-2|TRBD1|TRBJ1-5|many
CASSLGQGPQPQHF
TGTGCCAGCAGCCTGGGACAGGGCCCTCAGCCCCAGCATTTT
>TRBV5-1|NA|TRBJ2-2|many
CASSLGTDTGELFF
TGCGCCAGCAGCCTAGGGACGGACACCGGGGAGCTGTTTTTT
>TRBV5-1|NA|TRBJ2-5|NA
CASSATLQGRETQYF
TGCGCCAGCAGCGCTACCCTACAGGGCCGAGAGACCCAGTACTTC
>TRBV12-3/TRBV12-4|TRBD1|TRBJ1-6|many
CASSTGTEGSPLHF
TGTGCCAGCAGCACCGGGACAGAGGGTTCACCCCTCCACTTT
>TRBV4-1|NA|TRBJ1-6|NA
CARGPGGNSPLHF
TGTGCCAGGGGCCCCGGGGGAAACTCACCCCTCCACTTT
>TRBV23-1|NA|TRBJ2-1|many
CASSLTLLLFETYNEQFF
TGCGCCAGCAGTCTCACCCTCCTCCTGTTTGAAACATACAATGAGCAGTTCTTC
>TRBV7-8|TRBD1|TRBJ1-2|many
CASSFRIGQGALFGGYTF
TGTGCCAGCAGCTTTCGTATCGGACAGGGAGCCCTATTCGGGGGCTACACCTTC
>TRBV15|TRBD2|TRBJ2-1|many
CATSLTSGEQFF
TGTGCCACCAGCCTAACTAGCGGAGAGCAGTTCTTC
>TRBV3-1|NA|TRBJ1-5|many
CASSQEKGQPQHF
TGTGCCAGCAGCCAAGAAAAGGGACAGCCCCAGCATTTT
>TRBV24-1|NA|TRBJ2-7|many
CATSELTDTSSYEQYF
TGTGCCACCAGTGAGTTAACGGACACCAGCTCCTACGAGCAGTACTTC
>TRBV5-1|NA|TRBJ1-5|many
CASSLGQAENQPQHF
TGCGCCAGCAGCTTGGGACAGGCCGAAAATCAGCCCCAGCATTTT
>TRBV4-1|TRBD1|TRBJ2-1|many
CASSPSGQYYNEQFF
TGCGCCAGCAGCCCGTCGGGACAGTACTACAATGAGCAGTTCTTC
>TRBV9|TRBD2|TRBJ2-5|many
CASSGGLAGETQYF
TGTGCCAGCAGCGGGGGACTAGCGGGAGAGACCCAGTACTTC
>TRBV4-3|NA|TRBJ2-5|many
CASSQDKETQYF
TGCGCCAGCAGCCAAGACAAAGAGACCCAGTACTTC
>TRBV28|TRBD1|TRBJ2-2|many
CASSWTGAGNTGELFF
TGTGCCAGCAGCTGGACAGGGGCCGGTAACACCGGGGAGCTGTTTTTT
>TRBV7-2|NA|TRBJ2-6|many
CASSLIWGSGANVLTF
TGTGCCAGCAGCTTAATATGGGGGTCTGGGGCCAACGTCCTGACTTTC
>TRBV6-1|TRBD1|TRBJ1-2|many
CATKQGGPSFYGYTF
TGTGCCACCAAACAGGGGGGGCCTTCCTTCTATGGCTACACCTTC
>TRBV20-1|NA|TRBJ1-2|many
CSARDGRVLGGYTF
TGCAGTGCTAGAGATGGACGGGTTTTAGGTGGCTACACCTTC
>TRBV5-6|NA|TRBJ2-2|many
CASSLYSNTGELFF
TGTGCCAGCAGCTTGTACAGCAACACCGGGGAGCTGTTTTTT
>TRBV7-8|NA|TRBJ2-3|many
CASSLVQLSTDTQYF
TGTGCCAGCAGCTTAGTGCAGCTAAGCACAGATACGCAGTATTTT
>TRBV12-3/TRBV12-4|NA|TRBJ1-1|many
CASSPFQNTEAFF
TGTGCCAGCAGTCCGTTCCAGAACACTGAAGCTTTCTTT
>TRBV7-9|NA|TRBJ2-2|many
CASSRLVANTGELFF
TGTGCCAGCAGTCGTCTGGTAGCGAACACCGGGGAGCTGTTTTTT
>TRBV7-2|NA|TRBJ2-5|many
CASVGAETQYF
TGTGCCAGCGTAGGGGCGGAGACCCAGTACTTC
>TRBV7-6|NA|TRBJ1-1|many
CASSPSEGFMNTEAFF
TGTGCCAGCAGCCCGTCCGAAGGATTCATGAACACTGAAGCTTTCTTT
>TRBV25-1|NA|TRBJ1-1|many
CASSDKGGGAEAFF
TGTGCCAGCAGTGATAAAGGGGGTGGAGCAGAAGCTTTCTTT
>TRBV9|TRBD1|TRBJ2-7|few
CASSVGGQDLSYEQYF
TGTGCCAGCAGCGTCGGCGGACAGGACCTCTCCTACGAGCAGTACTTC